This T cell receptor (beta chain) was identified during a study of blood T cell repertoires in COVID-19. Germline V gene sequence: CDR1 SGHNT, CDR2 YYREEE (reference sequence). The CDR3 length is 14 residues. V lost 3 bases and J lost 1, with 10 bases in between. The table came from immunoSEQ multiplex PCR; TCRdb's copy has only in-frame clones and leaves some out. This repertoire shows tens of thousands of clones, more than 75% found once; its top ten account for 1.3% to 1.5%. This TCR was recovered from a man aged 50-60 years with acute or convalescent COVID-19. The sample consisted of peripheral blood. The V and J genes are TRBV5-4 and TRBJ1-1; D is ambiguous. This CDR3 is CASSSPGTNTEAFF. CDR3 bases: TGTGCCAGCAGCTCTCCGGGAACGAACACTGAAGCTTTCTTT. Full variable domain (missing parts from reference TRBV5-4 and TRBJ1-1): ETGVTQSPTHLIKTRGQQVTLRCSSQSGHNTVSWYQQALGQGPQFIFQYYREEENGRGNFPPRFSGLQFPNYSSELNVNALELDDSALYLCASSSPGTNTEAFFGQGTRLTVV.